One sample yielded the 18 T cell receptor beta chains listed below, sequenced in a study of T-cell reconstitution after alpha-beta-depleted transplantation in children. Unique molecular identifiers were built into the TCRbeta library. Using its own MiXCR run on the PCR reads, TCRdb lists one record per CDR3 protein. Among some 440,000 distinct CDR3 sequences listed, about a sixth were seen once. The sequencing used PBMCs, mostly from graft donor cells, collected 360 days after TCRalphabeta/CD19-depleted stem cell transplant. Receptor source: a boy in the first two years of life who had a stem cell transplant for Wiskott-Aldrich syndrome, so the T cells may come from the graft donor.

In this sample, this clonotype turned up a few times. The rearrangement uses TRBV11-3 and TRBJ2-1; D is unresolved. V shed 4 bases and J shed 7 bases, with 14 bases lying between them. The CDR3 runs 14 residues. Germline loops: CDR1 SGHNT, CDR2 YENEEA. The CDR3 protein is CASSSSFLGNEQFF. Written as DNA, the CDR3 is TGTGCCAGCAGCTCCTCCTTTTTGGGAAATGAGCAGTTCTTC. Together with reference TRBV11-3 and TRBJ2-1, the CDR3 gives the full variable domain: EAGVVQSPRYKIIEKKQPVAFWCNPISGHNTLYWYLQNLGQGPELLIRYENEEAVDDSQLPKDRFSAERLKGVDSTLKIQPAELGDSAVYLCASSSSFLGNEQFFGPGTRLTVL.

This clonotype was observed many times. CDR3 protein: CATMETGNTEAFF. The DNA of the CDR3 is TGTGCCACCATGGAGACAGGGAACACTGAAGCTTTCTTT. The gene calls are TRBV24-1 and TRBJ1-1; tentative D call: TRBD1 (6 bases). This CDR3 is built from 13 residues. Germline V gives CDR1 KGHDR, CDR2 SFDVKD. V was pared by 8 bases and J by 1 base, with 10 bases between.

This clonotype was counted at least ten times. The chain recombines TRBV10-3 with TRBJ1-1; D remains ambiguous. The CDR3 length is 13 residues. The germline V gene encodes CDR1 ENHRY and CDR2 SYGVKD. Between the trimmed V and J ends, which lost 5 bases and 0 bases, there was a span of 7 bases. The CDR3 DNA follows: TGTGCCATCAGTTGGGCCCTGAACACTGAAGCTTTCTTT. It yields the protein CAISWALNTEAFF.

This clonotype was recorded a few times. The V call is TRBV29-1, the J call TRBJ2-3; TRBD1 agrees at 9 bases. The CDR3 has 15 amino acids. Per the germline V gene, CDR1 is SQVTM and CDR2 is ANQGSEA. V was clipped by 5 bases and J by 3 bases; unmatched bases: 9. This chain's CDR3 is CSVTLGQGRTDTQYF. CDR3 bases: TGCAGCGTTACCCTAGGACAGGGGCGGACAGATACGCAGTATTTT.

In its sample, this clonotype was seen a few times. The chain employs TRBV5-5 and TRBJ1-6, with unresolved D. CDR1 is SGHKS, CDR2 YYEKEE, per germline (reference sequence). The CDR3 is 16 residues long. The V end was cut by 0 bases, the J end by 5 bases, with 12 bases between. CDR3 sequence (DNA): TGTGCCAGCAGCTTGGTTCCCGGGAGGGATAATTCACCCCTCCACTTT. Encoded protein: CASSLVPGRDNSPLHF.

This sequence joins TRBV20-1 and TRBJ2-2; 12 bases fit TRBD2. V shed 3 bases and J 4 bases; nucleotides not matched to a gene: 9. Germline assignment: CDR1 DFQATT and CDR2 SNEGSKA (reference sequence). CDR3 length: 17 amino acids. The CDR3 protein is CSASRPSGGAGTGELFF. CDR3 sequence (DNA): TGCAGTGCTAGTAGGCCTAGCGGGGGGGCGGGCACCGGGGAGCTGTTTTTT.

The rearrangement links TRBV11-2 to TRBJ2-7; D is unclear. Trimming stripped 0 bases from V and 4 bases from J, with 13 bases between. This CDR3 comprises 15 residues. The germline V gene encodes CDR1 SGHAT and CDR2 FQNNGV. The chain's CDR3 is CASSLETPYSYEQYF. Here the CDR3 DNA reads TGTGCCAGCAGCTTAGAGACGCCTTATAGTTACGAGCAGTACTTC.

This clonotype was found a few times. V is TRBV12-3 or TRBV12-4 and J is TRBJ2-2; 8 nucleotides agree with TRBD1. V lost 4 bases, J lost 3 bases, and 7 bases stayed unmatched. The CDR3 length is 16 residues. For the CDR3, the DNA is TGTGCCAGCAGTTCGAGGACAGGGCGGCACACCGGGGAGCTGTTTTTT. The encoded protein is CASSSRTGRHTGELFF.

The CDR3 DNA follows: TGTGCCAGCAGCTGGGCGGCCTCCTACGAGCAGTACTTC. It codes for CASSWAASYEQYF. The rearrangement links TRBV11-2 to TRBJ2-7, with D uncertain. Germline loops: CDR1 SGHAT, CDR2 FQNNGV. CDR3 length equals 13 residues. Trimming removed 4 bases from V and 0 bases from J, with 7 bases in between.

CDR3 in DNA: TGCGCCAGCAGCTTGCGTTTCGCGGGTTACCTCTCCTACGAGCAGTACTTC. It is translated as CASSLRFAGYLSYEQYF. The chain has TRBV5-1 and TRBJ2-7; D might be TRBD2 (5 bases). The CDR3 loop spans 17 amino acids. CDR1 is SGHRS, CDR2 YFSETQ, per germline. V lost 1 base to trimming and J lost 0 bases, with 17 bases between them. Variable domain in full (rest from reference TRBV5-1 and TRBJ2-7): KAGVTQTPRYLIKTRGQQVTLSCSPISGHRSVSWYQQTPGQGLQFLFEYFSETQRNKGNFPGRFSGRQFSNSRSEMNVSTLELGDSALYLCASSLRFAGYLSYEQYFGPGTRLTVT.

This clonotype has a handful of counts. The V and J genes are TRBV30 and TRBJ1-2, with D uncertain. CDR1 GTSNPN and CDR2 SVGIG come from the germline V gene (reference sequence). The CDR3 is 13 residues long. V was trimmed by 3 bases and J by 3 bases, leaving 11 bases between them. DNA of the CDR3: TGTGCCTGGAGCTCCGGGGTTGACTATGGCTACACCTTC. This encodes CAWSSGVDYGYTF.

This clonotype came up a few times. The chain has TRBV12-3 or TRBV12-4 and TRBJ2-6; no definite D call. The CDR3 sequence is 16 residues long. V lost 3 bases to trimming and J lost 0 bases, with 9 bases between them. The chain's CDR3 is CASSFWGSSGANVLTF. In DNA form, the CDR3 reads TGTGCCAGCAGTTTTTGGGGAAGCTCTGGGGCCAACGTCCTGACTTTC.

The V call is TRBV7-9, the J call TRBJ1-1; weak D call: TRBD1 (6 bases). The germline V gene has CDR1 SEHNR and CDR2 FQNEAQ (reference sequence). V was clipped by 11 bases and J by 0 bases, with 13 bases between them. The CDR3 contains 13 residues. The CDR3 loop is CACGGVMNTEAFF. CDR3 in DNA: TGTGCCTGCGGGGGCGTCATGAACACTGAAGCTTTCTTT.

This clonotype was picked up a small number of times. V and J are TRBV7-2 and TRBJ2-1, with TRBD1 identical over 9 bases. This CDR3 region has 16 residues. CDR1 and CDR2 from the germline V gene are SGHTA and FQGNSA. Trimming removed 1 base from V and 4 bases from J; junction bases left unmatched: 5. In nucleotides, the CDR3 is TGTGCCAGCAGCTTAGGACCCGGGACAGGGTACAATGAGCAGTTCTTC. Translation gives CASSLGPGTGYNEQFF.

The V gene is TRBV5-1, the J gene TRBJ2-3, with 9 nucleotides matching TRBD2. CDR1 and CDR2 from the germline V gene are SGHRS and YFSETQ. CDR3 size: 16 residues. Trimming removed 4 bases from V and 4 bases from J; junction bases left unmatched: 10. CDR3 sequence: CASSPTGLAPADTQYF. CDR3 coding DNA: TGCGCCAGCAGCCCGACGGGACTAGCCCCGGCAGATACGCAGTATTTT.

The chain carries TRBV11-2 and TRBJ2-7; D perhaps matches TRBD2 (6 bases). The V gene lost 9 bases and the J gene lost 3 bases, with 15 bases spanning the gap. This CDR3 spans 13 amino acids. Germline CDR1 reads SGHAT; CDR2 reads FQNNGV. The CDR3, as DNA: TGTGCCAGTTCGCGGGACGGCTACTACGAGCAGTACTTC. The encoded protein is CASSRDGYYEQYF.

In its sample, this clonotype was seen a few times. This chain links TRBV12-3 or TRBV12-4 with TRBJ2-1; a weak D match, TRBD2 (6 bases). This CDR3 contains 14 residues. Trimming took off 0 bases at V and 8 bases at J, with 11 bases between the two ends. In DNA form, the CDR3 reads TGTGCCAGCAGTTTAGCCAGGGAGGCGGATGAGCAGTTCTTC. This encodes CASSLAREADEQFF.

This chain connects TRBV5-1 to TRBJ2-5, with D perhaps matching TRBD1 (5 bases). This CDR3 has 12 amino acids. V gave up 2 bases and J gave up 5 bases, with 7 bases separating them. Per the germline V gene, CDR1 is SGHRS and CDR2 is YFSETQ. The CDR3: CASSFPGETQYF. The CDR3 DNA is TGCGCCAGCAGCTTTCCAGGGGAGACCCAGTACTTC.